These T cell receptor beta chains were read from a single sample in a study of technical replicates of blood from a handful of donors. Using immunoSEQ multiplex PCR, the repertoire was profiled, and TCRdb retains in-frame clones only, with some absent. The table includes 60,000 to 90,000 clones, 95% detected once. Sequencing was performed on T cells isolated from PBMCs. Receptor source: a human donor in good health. Both conserved end residues are part of each CDR3. Each record gives: J gene, V gene, CDR3 protein.

j_call: TRBJ1-3
v_call: TRBV7-9
cdr3_aa: CASSPGYNSGNTIYF

j_call: TRBJ2-4
v_call: TRBV28
cdr3_aa: CASSFSGTGDIIQYF

j_call: TRBJ2-7
v_call: TRBV4-1
cdr3_aa: CASSQGDSSYEQYF

j_call: TRBJ2-2
v_call: TRBV7-2
cdr3_aa: CASSVSHIRGAAGELFF

j_call: TRBJ2-3
v_call: TRBV5-1
cdr3_aa: CASSSGQKSTDTQYF

j_call: TRBJ2-7
v_call: TRBV27
cdr3_aa: CASTPLPLSSYEQYF

j_call: TRBJ1-1
v_call: TRBV10-2
cdr3_aa: CASKTLGQQLEAFF

j_call: TRBJ2-1
v_call: TRBV19
cdr3_aa: CASSIREGGNEQFF

j_call: TRBJ2-1
v_call: TRBV19
cdr3_aa: CASSFRQGSNNEQFF

j_call: TRBJ1-4
v_call: TRBV19
cdr3_aa: CASSIDGTGGHANEKLFF

j_call: TRBJ2-3
v_call: TRBV7-9
cdr3_aa: CASSLMAGEDTQYF

j_call: TRBJ2-3
v_call: TRBV11-3
cdr3_aa: CASSLAAASASTDTQYF

j_call: TRBJ1-3
v_call: TRBV19
cdr3_aa: CASSPTGNTIYF

j_call: TRBJ2-7
v_call: TRBV2
cdr3_aa: CASTPGPYEQYF

j_call: TRBJ1-5
v_call: TRBV6-5
cdr3_aa: CASSYKFGSNQPQHF

j_call: TRBJ2-7
v_call: TRBV18
cdr3_aa: CASSPPGLASGEQYF

j_call: TRBJ2-2
v_call: TRBV19
cdr3_aa: CASSQMTDSNTGELFF

j_call: TRBJ1-6
v_call: TRBV6-1
cdr3_aa: CARDPDRGNNSPLHF

j_call: TRBJ1-1
v_call: TRBV11-3
cdr3_aa: CASSLSTGGGTEAFF

j_call: TRBJ2-1
v_call: TRBV2
cdr3_aa: CASRGLAGGNEQFF

j_call: TRBJ1-6
v_call: TRBV4-2
cdr3_aa: CASSQEKGGANNSPLHF

j_call: TRBJ2-5
v_call: TRBV2
cdr3_aa: CASSRAGGLGETQYF

j_call: TRBJ2-7
v_call: TRBV29-1
cdr3_aa: CSVETRPSYEQYF

j_call: TRBJ2-3
v_call: TRBV27
cdr3_aa: CASSLGRSTDTQYF

j_call: TRBJ2-1
v_call: TRBV7-2
cdr3_aa: CASRQVGFSYNEQFF

j_call: TRBJ2-1
v_call: TRBV29-1
cdr3_aa: CSVDPGLVTYNEQFF

j_call: TRBJ1-1
v_call: TRBV28
cdr3_aa: CASSLPGGLTEAFF

j_call: TRBJ2-7
v_call: TRBV10-1
cdr3_aa: CASSPVLTSGSYEQYF

j_call: TRBJ1-3
v_call: TRBV9
cdr3_aa: CASSGGLEGNTIYF

j_call: TRBJ2-7
v_call: TRBV14
cdr3_aa: CASSQESIYEQYF

j_call: TRBJ1-4
v_call: TRBV7-6
cdr3_aa: CASSLGGGRNEKLFF

j_call: TRBJ1-2
v_call: TRBV10-2
cdr3_aa: CASAETGRDGYTF

j_call: TRBJ2-7
v_call: TRBV28
cdr3_aa: CASSRNRGRGFYEQYF

j_call: TRBJ2-7
v_call: TRBV28
cdr3_aa: CASSFSRIVYEQYF

j_call: TRBJ2-1
v_call: TRBV5-1
cdr3_aa: CASSYRTEEMTYNEQFF

j_call: TRBJ1-3
v_call: TRBV13
cdr3_aa: CASSPGGNTIYF

j_call: TRBJ1-6
v_call: TRBV21-1
cdr3_aa: CASSRHERPILSSPLHF

j_call: TRBJ2-5
v_call: TRBV7-8
cdr3_aa: CASRRRGQGSETQYF

j_call: TRBJ1-5
v_call: TRBV5-6
cdr3_aa: CASSRQGQGLRGNQPQHF

j_call: TRBJ2-7
v_call: TRBV13
cdr3_aa: CASSILRPGSDEQYF

j_call: TRBJ1-1
v_call: TRBV7-9
cdr3_aa: CASSLAATENTEAFF

j_call: TRBJ2-1
v_call: TRBV5-1
cdr3_aa: CASSTRGQDNEQFF

j_call: TRBJ2-7
v_call: TRBV15
cdr3_aa: CATSRDLKDKSYEQYF

j_call: TRBJ2-1
v_call: TRBV28
cdr3_aa: CASSLWEQGTDEQFF

j_call: TRBJ2-1
v_call: TRBV10-3
cdr3_aa: CAIHGPRLAGAPTVFNEQFF

j_call: TRBJ2-7
v_call: TRBV9
cdr3_aa: CASSSNPGQGTYEQYF

j_call: TRBJ2-6
v_call: TRBV5-6
cdr3_aa: CASRGLVSGANVLTF

j_call: TRBJ2-1
v_call: TRBV4-1
cdr3_aa: CASSLQAGLADYNEQFF

j_call: TRBJ2-3
v_call: TRBV27
cdr3_aa: CASSSRGADTQYF

j_call: TRBJ1-3
v_call: TRBV29-1
cdr3_aa: CSVGGGPTGNTIYF

j_call: TRBJ2-5
v_call: TRBV5-1
cdr3_aa: CASSQGQAWQETQYF

j_call: TRBJ2-7
v_call: TRBV30
cdr3_aa: CAWRYWTTYEQYF